This TCR beta chain was recovered during a study of molecular identifiers for immune sequencing clone quantification. Findings and limits, study-wide: For highly expanded clones, sizes could be underestimated when identical TCR molecules share a barcode.

TCR libraries were built in bulk with a published protocol and specific TCR primers. TCRdb re-analysed the PCR reads in MiXCR, keeping a single row per CDR3 protein. Of around 470,000 distinct CDR3 sequences in the sample, about a fifth were seen once. Isolation of naive CD8 T cells was achieved by sorting on a CD8+CD4-CCR7+CD45RA+ phenotype. Comment on this clonotype: The antigen is unknown.

The ends were cut back, 5 bases at V and 5 bases at J, with 12 bases in the middle. This CDR3 is built from 13 residues. Germline loops: CDR1 ENHRY, CDR2 SYGVKD. The sample taken for sequencing was naive CD8+ T cells from blood, with Jurkat cell RNA spiked in. As to subset: FACS-sorted CD8+CD4-CCR7+CD45RA+ naive T cells. This rearrangement joins TRBV10-3 to TRBJ1-1; D is ambiguous. The sequence came from a human donor in good health. Some libraries in this study had Jurkat cell RNA spiked in. The CDR3 DNA reads TGTGCCATCAGTTTGGCCCCGGGGACTGAAGCTTTCTTT. The encoded protein is CAISLAPGTEAFF.